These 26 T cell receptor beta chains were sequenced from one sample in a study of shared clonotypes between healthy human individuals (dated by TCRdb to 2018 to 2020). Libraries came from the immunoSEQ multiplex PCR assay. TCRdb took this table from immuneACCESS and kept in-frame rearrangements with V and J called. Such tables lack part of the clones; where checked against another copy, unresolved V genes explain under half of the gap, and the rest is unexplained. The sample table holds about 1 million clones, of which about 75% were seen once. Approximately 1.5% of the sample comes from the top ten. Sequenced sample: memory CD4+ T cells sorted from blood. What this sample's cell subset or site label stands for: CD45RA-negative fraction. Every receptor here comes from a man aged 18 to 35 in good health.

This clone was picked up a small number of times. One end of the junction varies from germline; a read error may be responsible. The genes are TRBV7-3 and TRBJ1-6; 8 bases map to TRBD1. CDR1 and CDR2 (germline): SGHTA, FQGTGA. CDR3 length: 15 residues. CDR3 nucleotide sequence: TGTGCCAGCAGCGTAACAGGGGGTAAAAATTCACCCCTCCACTTT. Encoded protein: CASSVTGGKNSPLHF.

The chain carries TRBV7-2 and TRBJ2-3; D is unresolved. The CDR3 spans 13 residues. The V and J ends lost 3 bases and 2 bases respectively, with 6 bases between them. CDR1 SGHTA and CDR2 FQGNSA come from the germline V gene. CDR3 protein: CASSFVDTDTQYF. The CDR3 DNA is TGTGCCAGCAGCTTTGTGGACACAGATACGCAGTATTTT.

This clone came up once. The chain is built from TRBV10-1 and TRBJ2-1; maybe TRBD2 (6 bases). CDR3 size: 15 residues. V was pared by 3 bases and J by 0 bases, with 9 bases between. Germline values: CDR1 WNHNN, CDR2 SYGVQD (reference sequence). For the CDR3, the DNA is TGCGCCAGCAGTGATTTCGGGAGCTCCTACAATGAGCAGTTCTTC. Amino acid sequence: CASSDFGSSYNEQFF.

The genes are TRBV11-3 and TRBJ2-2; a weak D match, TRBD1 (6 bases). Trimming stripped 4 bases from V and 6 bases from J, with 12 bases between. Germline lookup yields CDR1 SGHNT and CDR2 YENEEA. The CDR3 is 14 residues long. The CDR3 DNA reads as TGTGCCAGCAGCTGGGAAACAGGGTCCGGGGAGCTGTTTTTT. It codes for CASSWETGSGELFF. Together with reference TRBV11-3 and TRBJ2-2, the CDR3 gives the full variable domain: EAGVVQSPRYKIIEKKQPVAFWCNPISGHNTLYWYLQNLGQGPELLIRYENEEAVDDSQLPKDRFSAERLKGVDSTLKIQPAELGDSAVYLCASSWETGSGELFFGEGSRLTVL.

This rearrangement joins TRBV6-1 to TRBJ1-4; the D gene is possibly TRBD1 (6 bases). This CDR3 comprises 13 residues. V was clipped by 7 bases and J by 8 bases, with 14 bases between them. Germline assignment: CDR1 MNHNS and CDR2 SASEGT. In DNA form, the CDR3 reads TGTGCCAGCACTGGGGGGCTCGGGGAAAAACTGTTTTTT. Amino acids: CASTGGLGEKLFF.

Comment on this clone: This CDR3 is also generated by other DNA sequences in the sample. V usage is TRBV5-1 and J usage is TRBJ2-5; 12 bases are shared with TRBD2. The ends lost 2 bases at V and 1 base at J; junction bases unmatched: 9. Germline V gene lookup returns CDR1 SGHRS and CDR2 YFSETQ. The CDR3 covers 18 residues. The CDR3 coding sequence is TGCGCCAGCAGCTTAGGGAGGACTAGCGGGGAAATCCAAGAGACCCAGTACTTC. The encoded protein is CASSLGRTSGEIQETQYF.

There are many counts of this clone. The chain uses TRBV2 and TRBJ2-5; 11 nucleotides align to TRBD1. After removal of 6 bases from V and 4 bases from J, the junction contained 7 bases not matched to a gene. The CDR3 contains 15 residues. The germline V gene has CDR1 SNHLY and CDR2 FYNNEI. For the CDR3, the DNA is TGTGCCAGCAGCATCGGACAGGGGGCGCGAGAGACCCAGTACTTC. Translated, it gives CASSIGQGARETQYF.

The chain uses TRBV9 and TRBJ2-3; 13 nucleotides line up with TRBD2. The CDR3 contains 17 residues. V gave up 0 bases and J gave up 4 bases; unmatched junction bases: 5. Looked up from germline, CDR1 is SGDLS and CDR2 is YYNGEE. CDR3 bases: TGTGCCAGCAGCGTAGAGGCACTAGCGGGAGGGTCAGATACGCAGTATTTT. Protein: CASSVEALAGGSDTQYF.

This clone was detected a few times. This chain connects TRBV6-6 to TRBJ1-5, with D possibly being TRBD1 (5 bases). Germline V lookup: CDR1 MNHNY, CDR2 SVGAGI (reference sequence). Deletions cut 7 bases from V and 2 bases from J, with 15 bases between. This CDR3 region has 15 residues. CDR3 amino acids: CASTDEGSGNQPQHF. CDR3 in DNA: TGTGCCAGCACGGATGAGGGGTCCGGCAATCAGCCCCAGCATTTT.

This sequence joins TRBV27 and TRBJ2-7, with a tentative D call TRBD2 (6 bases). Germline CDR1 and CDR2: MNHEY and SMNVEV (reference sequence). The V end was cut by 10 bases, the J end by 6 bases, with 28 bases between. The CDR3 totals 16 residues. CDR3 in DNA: TGTGCCACTAAAAGGGCTCCGCGGGGCTATATAGGCGAGCAGTACTTC. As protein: CATKRAPRGYIGEQYF.

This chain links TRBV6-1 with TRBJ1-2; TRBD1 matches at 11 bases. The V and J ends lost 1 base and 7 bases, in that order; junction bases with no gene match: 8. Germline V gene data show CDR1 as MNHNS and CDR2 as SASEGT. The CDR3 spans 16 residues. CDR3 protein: CASSEGGDRGNPGYTF. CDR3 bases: TGTGCCAGCAGTGAAGGGGGGGACAGGGGGAATCCTGGCTACACCTTC.

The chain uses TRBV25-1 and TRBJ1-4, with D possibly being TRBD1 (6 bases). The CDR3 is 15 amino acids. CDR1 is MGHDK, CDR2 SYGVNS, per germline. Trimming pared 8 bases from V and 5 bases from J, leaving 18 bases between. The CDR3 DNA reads TGTGCCAGCGCTTTTTCCGGGGGGCACAATGAAAAACTGTTTTTT. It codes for CASAFSGGHNEKLFF.

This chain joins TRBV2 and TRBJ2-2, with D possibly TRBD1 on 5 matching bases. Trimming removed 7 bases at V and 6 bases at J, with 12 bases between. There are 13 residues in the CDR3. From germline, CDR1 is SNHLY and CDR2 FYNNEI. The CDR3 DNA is TGTGCCAGCAACCCGGAAGGGGCCGGGGAGCTGTTTTTT. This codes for CASNPEGAGELFF.

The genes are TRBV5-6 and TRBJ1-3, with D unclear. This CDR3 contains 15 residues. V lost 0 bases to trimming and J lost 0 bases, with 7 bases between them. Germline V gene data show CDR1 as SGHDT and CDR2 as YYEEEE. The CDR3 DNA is TGTGCCAGCAGCTTGGAGTGGAACTCTGGAAACACCATATATTTT. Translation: CASSLEWNSGNTIYF.

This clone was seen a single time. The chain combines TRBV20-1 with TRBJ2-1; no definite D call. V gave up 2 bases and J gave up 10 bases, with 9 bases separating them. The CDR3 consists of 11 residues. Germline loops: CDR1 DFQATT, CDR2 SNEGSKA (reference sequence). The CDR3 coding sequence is TGCAGTGCTAGACCGCAGTTCGAGCAGTTCTTC. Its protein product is CSARPQFEQFF.

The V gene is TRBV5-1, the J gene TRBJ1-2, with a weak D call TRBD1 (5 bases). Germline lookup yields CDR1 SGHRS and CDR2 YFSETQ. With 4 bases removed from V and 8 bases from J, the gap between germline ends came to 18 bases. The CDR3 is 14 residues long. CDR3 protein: CASSRDRVWSGYTF. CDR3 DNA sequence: TGCGCCAGCAGCAGGGACCGGGTCTGGAGCGGCTACACCTTC.

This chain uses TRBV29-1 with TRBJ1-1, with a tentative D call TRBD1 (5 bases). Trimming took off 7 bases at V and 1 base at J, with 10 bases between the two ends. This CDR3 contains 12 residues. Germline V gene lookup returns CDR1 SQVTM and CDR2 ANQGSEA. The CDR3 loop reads CSGGPGNTEAFF. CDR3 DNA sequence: TGCAGCGGGGGACCGGGGAACACTGAAGCTTTCTTT.

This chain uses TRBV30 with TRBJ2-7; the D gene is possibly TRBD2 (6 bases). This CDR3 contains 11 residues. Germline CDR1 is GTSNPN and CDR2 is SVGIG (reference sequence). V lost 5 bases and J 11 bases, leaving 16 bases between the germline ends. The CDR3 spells CAWGEWGGEYF. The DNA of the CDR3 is TGTGCCTGGGGCGAGTGGGGCGGGGAGTACTTC.

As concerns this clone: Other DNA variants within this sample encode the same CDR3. The CDR3 DNA reads as TGTGCCAGCAGTCGGACAGGGAGCAATCAGCCCCAGCATTTT. Its protein is CASSRTGSNQPQHF. The chain employs TRBV6-6 and TRBJ1-5, with 8 nucleotides matching TRBD1. The CDR3 loop spans 14 amino acids. V dropped 5 bases and J dropped 1; count of bases not matched to a gene: 1. Germline V gene data show CDR1 as MNHNY and CDR2 as SVGAGI (reference sequence).

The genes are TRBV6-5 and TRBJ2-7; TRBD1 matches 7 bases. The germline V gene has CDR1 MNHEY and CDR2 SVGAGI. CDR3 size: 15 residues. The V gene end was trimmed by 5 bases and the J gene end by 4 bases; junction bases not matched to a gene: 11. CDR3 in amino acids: CASSGGRAGGYEQYF. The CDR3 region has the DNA TGTGCCAGCAGTGGCGGTAGGGCAGGGGGTTACGAGCAGTACTTC.

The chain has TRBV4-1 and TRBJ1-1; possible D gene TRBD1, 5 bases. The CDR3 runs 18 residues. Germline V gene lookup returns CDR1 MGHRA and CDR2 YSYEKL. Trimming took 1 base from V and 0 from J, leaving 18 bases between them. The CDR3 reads CASSQVLQVVLVNTEAFF. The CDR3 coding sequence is TGCGCCAGCAGCCAAGTTTTACAGGTTGTTCTGGTGAACACTGAAGCTTTCTTT.

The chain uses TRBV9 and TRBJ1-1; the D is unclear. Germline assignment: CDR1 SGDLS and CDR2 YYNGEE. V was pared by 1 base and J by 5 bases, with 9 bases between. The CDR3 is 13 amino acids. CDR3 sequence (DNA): TGTGCCAGCAGCGTATCTCTGAGTACTGAAGCTTTCTTT. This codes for CASSVSLSTEAFF.

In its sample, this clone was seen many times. CDR3 in DNA: TGCGCCAGCAGTGAGTCTGGGAGTGCCGGGGATACGCAGTATTTT. The encoded protein is CASSESGSAGDTQYF. The chain uses TRBV10-1 and TRBJ2-3; D is perhaps TRBD2 (5 bases). V lost 0 bases, J lost 6 bases, and 13 bases lay in between. The CDR3 extends over 15 amino acids. Per germline, CDR1 WNHNN and CDR2 SYGVQD (reference sequence).

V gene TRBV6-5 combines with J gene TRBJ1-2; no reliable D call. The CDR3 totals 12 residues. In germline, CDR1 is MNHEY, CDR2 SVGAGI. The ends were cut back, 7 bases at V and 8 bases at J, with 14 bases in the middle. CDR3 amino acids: CASTKRTGGYTF. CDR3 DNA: TGTGCCAGCACCAAAAGGACGGGGGGCTACACCTTC.

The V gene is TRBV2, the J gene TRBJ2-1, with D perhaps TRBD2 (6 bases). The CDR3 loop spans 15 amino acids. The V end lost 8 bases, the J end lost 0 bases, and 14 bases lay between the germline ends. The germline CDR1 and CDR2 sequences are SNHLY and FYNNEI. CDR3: CASEASESSYNEQFF. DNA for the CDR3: TGTGCCAGCGAGGCTAGCGAAAGCTCCTACAATGAGCAGTTCTTC.

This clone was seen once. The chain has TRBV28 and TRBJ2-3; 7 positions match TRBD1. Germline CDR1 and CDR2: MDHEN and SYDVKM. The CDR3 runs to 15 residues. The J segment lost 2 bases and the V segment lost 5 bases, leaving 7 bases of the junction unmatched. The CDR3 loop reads CASSLRDRPTDTQYF. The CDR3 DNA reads TGTGCCAGCAGTCTCCGGGACAGACCCACAGATACGCAGTATTTT.